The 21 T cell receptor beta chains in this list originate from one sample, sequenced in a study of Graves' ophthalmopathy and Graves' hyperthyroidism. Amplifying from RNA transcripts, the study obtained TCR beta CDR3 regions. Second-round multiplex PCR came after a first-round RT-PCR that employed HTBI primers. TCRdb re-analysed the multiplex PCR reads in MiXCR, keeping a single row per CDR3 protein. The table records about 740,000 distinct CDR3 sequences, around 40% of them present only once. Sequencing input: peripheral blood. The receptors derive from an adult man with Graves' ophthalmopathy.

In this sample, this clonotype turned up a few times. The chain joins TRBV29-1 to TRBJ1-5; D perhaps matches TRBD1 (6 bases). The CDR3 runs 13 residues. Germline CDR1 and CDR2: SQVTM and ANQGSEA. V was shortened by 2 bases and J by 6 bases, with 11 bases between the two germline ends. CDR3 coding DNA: TGCAGCGTTGAAACAGGGTCGGGTCAGCCCCAGCATTTT. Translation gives CSVETGSGQPQHF.

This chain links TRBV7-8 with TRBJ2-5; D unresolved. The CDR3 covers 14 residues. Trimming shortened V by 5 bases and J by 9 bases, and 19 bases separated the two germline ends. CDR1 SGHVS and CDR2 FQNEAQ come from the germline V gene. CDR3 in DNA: TGTGCCAGCAGCCCCATACCTCACCCGGGCCCCCAGTACTTC. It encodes CASSPIPHPGPQYF.

The CDR3 region is CASSEALAGYGYTF. CDR3 sequence (DNA): TGTGCCAGCAGTGAAGCACTAGCGGGCTATGGCTACACCTTC. The chain links TRBV2 to TRBJ1-2; D gene ambiguous. The V gene lost 0 bases and the J gene lost 4 bases, with 9 bases spanning the gap. The CDR3 is 14 amino acids. Looked up from germline, CDR1 is SNHLY and CDR2 is FYNNEI.

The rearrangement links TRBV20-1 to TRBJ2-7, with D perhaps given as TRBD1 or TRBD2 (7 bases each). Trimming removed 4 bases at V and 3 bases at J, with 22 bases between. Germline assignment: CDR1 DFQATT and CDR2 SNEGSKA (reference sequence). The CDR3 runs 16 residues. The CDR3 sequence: CSATWTGGGGNYEQYF. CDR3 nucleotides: TGCAGTGCTACCTGGACAGGAGGGGGGGGGAACTACGAGCAGTACTTC.

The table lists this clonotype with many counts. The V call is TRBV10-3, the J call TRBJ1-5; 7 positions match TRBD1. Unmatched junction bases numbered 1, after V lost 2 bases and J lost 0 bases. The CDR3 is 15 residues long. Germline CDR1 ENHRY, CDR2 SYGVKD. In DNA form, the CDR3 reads TGTGCCATCAGTGAGACAGGGGATAGCAATCAGCCCCAGCATTTT. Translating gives CAISETGDSNQPQHF.

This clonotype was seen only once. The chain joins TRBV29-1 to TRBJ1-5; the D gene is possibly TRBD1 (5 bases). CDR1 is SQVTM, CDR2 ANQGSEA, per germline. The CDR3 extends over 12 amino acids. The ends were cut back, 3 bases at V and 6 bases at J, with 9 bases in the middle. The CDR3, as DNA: TGCAGCGTTGATGGGGGACGTCAGCCCCAGCATTTT. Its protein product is CSVDGGRQPQHF. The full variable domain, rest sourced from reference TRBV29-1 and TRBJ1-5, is SAVISQKPSRDICQRGTSLTIQCQVDSQVTMMFWYRQQPGQSLTLIATANQGSEATYESGFVIDKFPISRPNLTFSTLTVSNMSPEDSSIYLCSVDGGRQPQHFGDGTRLSIL.

The CDR3 is CATSSTGGRILPQHF. DNA of the CDR3: TGTGCCACCAGTTCGACAGGGGGCCGTATTCTGCCCCAGCATTTT. The J gene is TRBJ1-5, the V gene TRBV24-1, with TRBD1 matching over 10 bases. Unmatched junction bases numbered 10, after V lost 6 bases and J lost 9 bases. Germline V CDR1 and CDR2: KGHDR, SFDVKD. The CDR3 spans 15 residues.

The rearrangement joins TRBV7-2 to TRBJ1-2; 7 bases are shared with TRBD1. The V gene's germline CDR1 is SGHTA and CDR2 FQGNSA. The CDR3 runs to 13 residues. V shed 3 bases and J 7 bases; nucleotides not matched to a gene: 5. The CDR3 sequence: CASSLPGGAGYTF. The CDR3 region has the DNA TGTGCCAGCAGCTTGCCAGGGGGGGCTGGCTACACCTTC.

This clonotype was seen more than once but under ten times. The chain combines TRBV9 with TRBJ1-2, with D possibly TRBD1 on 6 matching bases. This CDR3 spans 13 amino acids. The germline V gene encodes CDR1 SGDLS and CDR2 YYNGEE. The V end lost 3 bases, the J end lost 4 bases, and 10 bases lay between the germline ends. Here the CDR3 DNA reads TGTGCCAGCAGCGCCGGGGGCGCCTATGGCTACACCTTC. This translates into CASSAGGAYGYTF.

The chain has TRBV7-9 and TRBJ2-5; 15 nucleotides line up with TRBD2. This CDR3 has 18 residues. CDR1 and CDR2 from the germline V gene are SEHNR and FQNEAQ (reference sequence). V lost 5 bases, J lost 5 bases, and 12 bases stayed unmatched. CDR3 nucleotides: TGTGCCAGCAGCCCCGCCGGGACTAGCGGGGGGCCGGGGGAGACCCAGTACTTC. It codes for CASSPAGTSGGPGETQYF.

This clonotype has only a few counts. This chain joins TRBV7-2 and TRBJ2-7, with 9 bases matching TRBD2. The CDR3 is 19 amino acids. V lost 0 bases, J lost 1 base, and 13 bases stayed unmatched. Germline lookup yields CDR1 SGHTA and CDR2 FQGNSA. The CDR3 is CASSLAKWVAGVRSYEQYF. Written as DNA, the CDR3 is TGTGCCAGCAGCTTAGCTAAATGGGTAGCGGGAGTTAGGTCCTACGAGCAGTACTTC.

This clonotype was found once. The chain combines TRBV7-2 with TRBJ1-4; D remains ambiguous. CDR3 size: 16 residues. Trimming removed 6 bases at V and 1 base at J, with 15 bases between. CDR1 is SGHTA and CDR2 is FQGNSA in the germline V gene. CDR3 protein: CASSLSGSGTNEKLFF. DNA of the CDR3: TGTGCCAGCAGTTTATCGGGGTCGGGAACTAATGAAAAACTGTTTTTT.

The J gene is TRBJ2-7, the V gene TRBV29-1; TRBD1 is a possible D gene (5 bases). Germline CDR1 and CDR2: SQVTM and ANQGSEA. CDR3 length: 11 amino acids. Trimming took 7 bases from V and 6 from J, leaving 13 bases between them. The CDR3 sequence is CSGITGFEQYF. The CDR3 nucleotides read TGCAGCGGGATAACAGGCTTCGAGCAGTACTTC.

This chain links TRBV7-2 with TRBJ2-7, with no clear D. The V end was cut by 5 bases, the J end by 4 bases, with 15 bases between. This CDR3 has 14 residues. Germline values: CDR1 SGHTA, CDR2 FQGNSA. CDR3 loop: CASSQELGIYEQYF. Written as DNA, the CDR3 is TGTGCCAGCAGCCAGGAGCTGGGTATATACGAGCAGTACTTC. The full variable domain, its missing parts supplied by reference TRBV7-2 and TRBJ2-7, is GAGVSQSPSNKVTEKGKDVELRCDPISGHTALYWYRQSLGQGLEFLIYFQGNSAPDKSGLPSDRFSAERTGGSVSTLTIQRTQQEDSAVYLCASSQELGIYEQYFGPGTRLTVT.

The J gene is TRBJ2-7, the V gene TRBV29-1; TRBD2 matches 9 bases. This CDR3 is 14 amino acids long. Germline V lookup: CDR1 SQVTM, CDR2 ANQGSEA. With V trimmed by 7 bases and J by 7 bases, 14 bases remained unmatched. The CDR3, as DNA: TGCAGCGCCGCACGACTAGCGGACACCGGGGAGCAGTACTTC. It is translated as CSAARLADTGEQYF.

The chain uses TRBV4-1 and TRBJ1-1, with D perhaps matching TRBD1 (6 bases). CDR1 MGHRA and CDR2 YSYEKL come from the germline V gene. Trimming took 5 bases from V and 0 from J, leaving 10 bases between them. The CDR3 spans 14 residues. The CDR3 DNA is TGCGCCAGCAGCGTGGACAGTATGAACACTGAAGCTTTCTTT. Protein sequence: CASSVDSMNTEAFF.

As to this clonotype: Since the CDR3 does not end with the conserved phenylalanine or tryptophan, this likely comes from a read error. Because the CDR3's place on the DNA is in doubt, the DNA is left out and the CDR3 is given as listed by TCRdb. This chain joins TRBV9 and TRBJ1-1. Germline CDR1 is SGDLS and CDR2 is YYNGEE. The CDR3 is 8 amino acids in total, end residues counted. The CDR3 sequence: CASSVSWG.

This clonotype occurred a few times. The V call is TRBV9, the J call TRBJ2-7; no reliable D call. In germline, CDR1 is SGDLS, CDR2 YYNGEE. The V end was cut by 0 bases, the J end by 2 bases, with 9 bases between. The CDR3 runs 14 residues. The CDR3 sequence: CASSVDPVTYEQYF. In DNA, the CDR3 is TGTGCCAGCAGCGTAGATCCCGTGACCTACGAGCAGTACTTC.

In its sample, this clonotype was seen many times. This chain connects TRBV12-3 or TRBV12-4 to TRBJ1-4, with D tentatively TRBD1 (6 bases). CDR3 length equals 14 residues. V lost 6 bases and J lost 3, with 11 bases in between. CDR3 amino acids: CASSQGTANEKLFF. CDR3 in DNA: TGTGCCAGCAGCCAGGGGACGGCTAATGAAAAACTGTTTTTT.

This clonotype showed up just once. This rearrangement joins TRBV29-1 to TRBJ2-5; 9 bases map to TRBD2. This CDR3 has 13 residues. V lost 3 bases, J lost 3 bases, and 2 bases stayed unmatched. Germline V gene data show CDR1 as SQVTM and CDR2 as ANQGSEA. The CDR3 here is CSVDSSGEETQYF. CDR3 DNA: TGCAGCGTTGATTCTAGCGGGGAAGAGACCCAGTACTTC.

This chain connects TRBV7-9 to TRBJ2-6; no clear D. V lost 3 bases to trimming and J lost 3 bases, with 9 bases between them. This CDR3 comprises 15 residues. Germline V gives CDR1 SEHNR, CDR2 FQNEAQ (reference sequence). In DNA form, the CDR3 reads TGTGCCAGCAGCTTCGAAGATTATGGGGCCAACGTCCTGACTTTC. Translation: CASSFEDYGANVLTF. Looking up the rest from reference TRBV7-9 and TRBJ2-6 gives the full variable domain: DTGVSQNPRHKITKRGQNVTFRCDPISEHNRLYWYRQTLGQGPEFLTYFQNEAQLEKSRLLSDRFSAERPKGSFSTLEIQRTEQGDSAMYLCASSFEDYGANVLTFGAGSRLTVL.